A single sample is the source of the 27 T cell receptor beta chains below, sequenced in a study of T cells in Graves' hyperthyroidism and ophthalmopathy. From RNA transcripts, TCR beta CDR3 regions were amplified. RT-PCR in the first round (using the HTBI primer set) targeted the TCR CDR3. Using its own MiXCR run on the multiplex PCR reads, TCRdb lists one record per CDR3 protein. Among hundreds of thousands of distinct CDR3 sequences listed, around 15% were seen once. Sequencing was done on a sample of blood. The source of these receptors is a young woman with Graves' hyperthyroidism.

The CDR3 sequence: CAWSVRLTGQGMYSNQPQHF. The CDR3 coding sequence is TGTGCCTGGAGTGTACGTCTTACGGGACAGGGCATGTATAGCAATCAGCCCCAGCATTTT. The chain uses TRBV30 and TRBJ1-5, with TRBD1 identical over 9 bases. The CDR3 loop spans 20 amino acids. Trimming removed 0 bases from V and 0 bases from J; junction bases left unmatched: 15. Germline lookup yields CDR1 GTSNPN and CDR2 SVGIG (reference sequence).

In its sample, this clonotype was seen a few times. The chain couples TRBV7-2 to TRBJ2-1; D gene ambiguous. CDR3 length equals 11 residues. In germline, CDR1 is SGHTA, CDR2 FQGNSA. The germline V and J ends were trimmed by 9 bases and 6 bases, with 9 bases remaining between them. The DNA of the CDR3 is TGTGCCAGTACCCCTCTCAATGAGCAGTTCTTC. It codes for CASTPLNEQFF.

This chain connects TRBV24-1 to TRBJ2-1, with 7 bases matching TRBD2. V shed 10 bases and J 8 bases; nucleotides not matched to a gene: 10. This CDR3 comprises 13 residues. Per germline, CDR1 KGHDR and CDR2 SFDVKD. Written as DNA, the CDR3 is TGTGCCACTAAAAGCGGGGCGCGTCATGAGCAGTTCTTC. Translation: CATKSGARHEQFF.

The genes are TRBV2 and TRBJ2-5; D possibly corresponds to TRBD2 (5 bases). Trimming took off 3 bases at V and 9 bases at J, with 23 bases between the two ends. The CDR3 sequence is 16 residues long. From germline, CDR1 is SNHLY and CDR2 FYNNEI. CDR3 sequence (DNA): TGTGCCAGCAGTGAGAGTTCGGAACGGCCCCCCGGGGCCCAGTACTTC. Translating it yields CASSESSERPPGAQYF.

This clonotype was seen ten or more times. The V call is TRBV28, the J call TRBJ1-5, with unresolved D. Trimming pared 1 base from V and 3 bases from J, leaving 4 bases between. This CDR3 is 13 amino acids long. Germline V lookup: CDR1 MDHEN, CDR2 SYDVKM. CDR3: CASSLFLNQPQHF. The CDR3 bases are TGTGCCAGCAGTTTATTTCTCAATCAGCCCCAGCATTTT.

This clonotype was seen repeatedly, ten times or more. The CDR3 region has the DNA TGTGCCAGCTCACCGTACGGGACTAGCGGAAGGGATACGCAGTATTTT. This encodes CASSPYGTSGRDTQYF. This sequence joins TRBV18 and TRBJ2-3; 11 bases fit TRBD2. V lost 3 bases and J lost 6; bases outside the gene matches: 8. Per the germline V gene, CDR1 is KGHSH and CDR2 is LQKENI. CDR3 length: 16 amino acids.

This clonotype was seen only a few times. The chain employs TRBV7-3 and TRBJ2-1; 10 bases align to TRBD2. Unmatched junction bases numbered 6, after V lost 4 bases and J lost 12 bases. Germline lookup yields CDR1 SGHTA and CDR2 FQGTGA. The CDR3 sequence is 13 residues long. The CDR3 sequence is CASSSTSGIGQFF. CDR3 nucleotides: TGTGCCAGCAGCTCCACTAGCGGGATTGGGCAGTTCTTC.

This clonotype was recorded many times. The chain carries TRBV12-3 or TRBV12-4 and TRBJ1-2, with a weak D call TRBD1 (6 bases). The CDR3 runs to 15 residues. The ends were cut back, 6 bases at V and 7 bases at J, with 21 bases in the middle. The DNA of the CDR3 is TGTGCCAGCAGCCCGACCTTCGGGGAGGGGGGTGGCTACACCTTC. Protein product: CASSPTFGEGGGYTF.

To note about this clonotype: At one end the junction does not follow the germline gene, possibly because of a read error. The chain combines TRBV9 with TRBJ1-3; D uncertain. The CDR3 is made up of 15 amino acids. Germline V gene data show CDR1 as SGDLS and CDR2 as YYNGEE. CDR3 sequence (DNA): TGTGCCAGCAGCGTAAGCCCCCGTGGGGAGTCAGGTGTAAATTTT. Its protein is CASSVSPRGESGVNF. The variable domain in full, with the rest retrieved from reference TRBV9 and TRBJ1-3, is DSGVTQTPKHLITATGQRVTLRCSPRSGDLSVYWYQQSLDQGLQFLIQYYNGEERAKGNILERFSAQQFPDLHSELNLSSLELGDSALYFCASSVSPRGESGVNFGEGSWLTVV.

In its sample, this clonotype was seen many times. The chain employs TRBV18 and TRBJ2-3; D could derive from TRBD1 or TRBD2 (5 bases each). This CDR3 region has 15 residues. With 6 bases removed from V and 2 bases from J, the gap between germline ends came to 15 bases. Germline V lookup: CDR1 KGHSH, CDR2 LQKENI. In nucleotides, the CDR3 is TGTGCCAGCTCTGGGGGTCCTCATCTCACAGATACGCAGTATTTT. Its protein product is CASSGGPHLTDTQYF.

This clonotype was seen ten or more times. The J gene is TRBJ2-7, the V gene TRBV12-3 or TRBV12-4; 8 nucleotides match TRBD1. The CDR3 consists of 15 residues. Trimming removed 3 bases from V and 2 bases from J; junction bases left unmatched: 6. CDR3 protein: CASSFPGQEPYEQYF. The DNA of the CDR3 is TGTGCCAGCAGTTTCCCGGGACAGGAACCCTACGAGCAGTACTTC.

This clonotype was seen ten or more times. The rearrangement uses TRBV3-1 and TRBJ1-6; the D gene is possibly TRBD1 (5 bases). The germline gives CDR1 LGHDT, CDR2 YNNKEL (reference sequence). The V gene lost 4 bases and the J gene lost 7 bases, with 23 bases spanning the gap. The CDR3 contains 18 residues. Here the CDR3 DNA reads TGTGCCAGCAGCCCCCATATGGACACAGGACTACGGAATTCACCCCTCCACTTT. Its translation is CASSPHMDTGLRNSPLHF.

This chain joins TRBV5-1 and TRBJ1-1; D not resolved. The germline CDR1 and CDR2 sequences are SGHRS and YFSETQ. V dropped 5 bases and J dropped 4 bases, with 12 bases sitting between them. The CDR3 extends over 13 amino acids. The CDR3 protein is CASRTGSPTEAFF. The CDR3 DNA follows: TGCGCCAGCAGGACGGGTTCTCCCACTGAAGCTTTCTTT.

The chain joins TRBV28 to TRBJ2-7; either TRBD1 or TRBD2 may fit D (5 bases each). The CDR3 has 15 residues. Germline CDR1 is MDHEN and CDR2 is SYDVKM. V lost 5 bases and J 2 bases, leaving 16 bases between the germline ends. DNA for the CDR3: TGTGCCAGCAGTGGTGCCGGGGCCCGGACCTACGAGCAGTACTTC. This sequence encodes CASSGAGARTYEQYF.

This clonotype was counted between two and nine times. One base away lies a much larger clone, so this may be a sequencing read error. This chain uses TRBV5-4 with TRBJ2-3; TRBD2 aligns across 8 bases. This CDR3 has 16 amino acids. CDR1 is SGHNT and CDR2 is YYREEE in the germline V gene (reference sequence). CDR3 DNA: TGTGCCAGCAGTCCCCCACTAGCGGACAACACAGATACGCAGTGTTTT. It yields the protein CASSPPLADNTDTQCF.

The chain combines TRBV7-9 with TRBJ1-4; 8 bases match TRBD1. The CDR3 is made up of 14 amino acids. Germline V lookup: CDR1 SEHNR, CDR2 FQNEAQ (reference sequence). V lost 4 bases, J lost 7 bases, and 5 bases stayed unmatched. CDR3 nucleotide sequence: TGTGCCAGCAGCTCCGGGACAGGTTTTGAAAAACTGTTTTTT. This sequence encodes CASSSGTGFEKLFF.

The chain couples TRBV19 to TRBJ2-4, with TRBD2 matching 8 bases. The germline gives CDR1 LNHDA, CDR2 SQIVND (reference sequence). The CDR3 runs to 13 residues. Trimming took 3 bases from V and 11 from J; bases not matched to a gene: 6. Written as DNA, the CDR3 is TGTGCCAGTAGTATTCTTGCGGGAGGCGTTCAGTACTTC. It encodes CASSILAGGVQYF. Full variable domain (rest looked up from reference TRBV19 and TRBJ2-4): DGGITQSPKYLFRKEGQNVTLSCEQNLNHDAMYWYRQDPGQGLRLIYYSQIVNDFQKGDIAEGYSVSREKKESFPLTVTSAQKNPTAFYLCASSILAGGVQYFGAGTRLSVL.

This clonotype was seen repeatedly, ten times or more. V and J are TRBV7-2 and TRBJ1-1; maybe TRBD1 (5 bases). The ends were cut back, 1 base at V and 4 bases at J, with 10 bases in the middle. Germline V CDR1 and CDR2: SGHTA, FQGNSA. The CDR3 runs to 14 residues. The CDR3 protein is CASSLGGFSTEAFF. CDR3 bases: TGTGCCAGCAGCTTAGGGGGCTTTAGCACTGAAGCTTTCTTT.

The sample holds many counts of this clonotype. The chain has TRBV11-2 and TRBJ1-4; no clear D gene. The CDR3 extends over 15 amino acids. The V and J ends lost 2 bases and 5 bases respectively, with 12 bases between them. Germline-derived CDR1 and CDR2 are SGHAT and FQNNGV. The CDR3 sequence: CASSLRATSNEKLFF. CDR3 sequence (DNA): TGTGCCAGCAGCTTAAGGGCAACCTCGAATGAAAAACTGTTTTTT.

This clonotype was seen repeatedly, ten times or more. The rearrangement uses TRBV7-3 and TRBJ1-1; the D gene is possibly TRBD1 (5 bases). Germline V gives CDR1 SGHTA, CDR2 FQGTGA. Deletions cut 2 bases from V and 4 bases from J, with 17 bases between. The CDR3 has 16 residues. CDR3 in amino acids: CASSLGAQGAGTEAFF. In DNA, the CDR3 is TGTGCCAGCAGCTTAGGGGCGCAGGGTGCGGGCACTGAAGCTTTCTTT.

DNA of the CDR3: TGTGCCAGCAGTTTTGAGGGTTTGAACATTCAGTACTTC. Residues: CASSFEGLNIQYF. This chain links TRBV12-3 or TRBV12-4 with TRBJ2-4; D is perhaps TRBD2 (5 bases). V was cut by 3 bases and J by 7 bases, with 10 bases left in between. The CDR3 covers 13 residues.

This clonotype was recorded many times. The chain is built from TRBV20-1 and TRBJ1-5; perhaps TRBD1 as D (5 bases). V lost 6 bases and J lost 1, with 10 bases in between. Germline CDR1 DFQATT, CDR2 SNEGSKA (reference sequence). The CDR3 extends over 13 amino acids. CDR3 bases: TGCAGTGCGATCAGGGTGAGCAATCAGCCCCAGCATTTT. Translation gives CSAIRVSNQPQHF.

This clonotype has at least ten counts. This chain uses TRBV7-9 with TRBJ2-1; a possible D gene is TRBD2 (6 bases). The CDR3 sequence is 16 residues long. Germline loops: CDR1 SEHNR, CDR2 FQNEAQ (reference sequence). Trimming shortened V by 3 bases and J by 6 bases, and 18 bases separated the two germline ends. The CDR3: CASSLPPTRRGNEQFF. The CDR3 bases are TGTGCCAGCAGCTTGCCTCCGACTAGGCGGGGCAATGAGCAGTTCTTC.

The rearrangement uses TRBV24-1 and TRBJ1-2; D is unresolved. CDR1 is KGHDR, CDR2 SFDVKD, per germline. The length of the CDR3 is 16 residues. Trimming took off 5 bases at V and 0 bases at J, with 15 bases between the two ends. In nucleotides, the CDR3 is TGTGCCACCAGTGGGGCACCGGGATCCACTAACTATGGCTACACCTTC. Amino acid sequence: CATSGAPGSTNYGYTF.

The chain uses TRBV24-1 and TRBJ2-3, with D maybe TRBD1 (6 bases). The germline CDR1 and CDR2 sequences are KGHDR and SFDVKD. Trimming pared 5 bases from V and 1 base from J, leaving 12 bases between. The CDR3 consists of 15 residues. The chain's CDR3 is CATSGRQDRTDTQYF. The CDR3 nucleotides read TGTGCCACCAGTGGGAGACAGGACCGCACAGATACGCAGTATTTT.

The chain employs TRBV5-1 and TRBJ2-1; D is unresolved. The CDR3 runs 13 residues. Deletions cut 1 base from V and 6 bases from J, with 8 bases between. From germline, CDR1 is SGHRS and CDR2 YFSETQ. CDR3 in amino acids: CASSLSEINEQFF. In nucleotides, the CDR3 is TGCGCCAGCAGCTTGTCGGAGATCAATGAGCAGTTCTTC.

The rearrangement links TRBV6-4 to TRBJ1-3; D gene unclear. Looked up from germline, CDR1 is MRHNA and CDR2 is SNTAGT. The CDR3 loop spans 16 amino acids. Trimming took 0 bases from V and 1 from J, leaving 10 bases between them. CDR3 DNA: TGTGCCAGCAGTGACTCTAAAGGCGTTTCTGGAAACACCATATATTTT. Translation gives CASSDSKGVSGNTIYF.